A selection of T cell receptor beta chains follows, all from one sample in a study of OX40 agonist ivuxolimab in advanced cancers. Sequencing was performed with immunoSEQ multiplex PCR; in TCRdb, only in-frame clones are kept and a portion is missing. The sample holds more than 45,000 clones, around 78% seen once. The input for sequencing was CD4+ or CD8+ T cells sorted from blood, taken in a trial of the OX40 agonist ivuxolimab. The receptors originated from an adult with an advanced solid tumor such as melanoma, head and neck, liver or kidney cancer. CDR3s include the opening cysteine and the closing phenylalanine or tryptophan. Each record gives: D gene, V gene, J gene, clone size, CDR3 DNA, CDR3 protein. The D gene is left open where the match is weak. Not every row has a clone size; where given, it reads once, few, many or a size class.

D: .; V: TRBV4-1; J: TRBJ1-2; size: few; DNA: TGCGCCAGCAGCCAGCCCATACAGGGATATCTTGGCTATGGCTACACCTTC; CDR3: CASSQPIQGYLGYGYTF
D: TRBD2; V: TRBV6-5; J: TRBJ2-2; size: .; DNA: TGTGCCAGCAGTTACTCGACTAGCGGGGACGGGGAGCTGTTTTTT; CDR3: CASSYSTSGDGELFF
D: .; V: TRBV5-1; J: TRBJ1-3; size: .; DNA: TGCGCCAGCAGCTCCGGGACGACTGGAAACACCATATATTTT; CDR3: CASSSGTTGNTIYF
D: TRBD1; V: TRBV4-3; J: TRBJ1-2; size: .; DNA: TGCGCCAGCAGCCAAGGTTTAGGGGGCGGCTACACCTTC; CDR3: CASSQGLGGGYTF
D: .; V: TRBV18; J: TRBJ1-3; size: .; DNA: TGTGCCAGCTCACCACCAGGGGGCTCTGGAAACACCATATATTTT; CDR3: CASSPPGGSGNTIYF
D: TRBD1; V: TRBV25-1; J: TRBJ1-2; size: .; DNA: TGTGCCAGCAGTGATTACGCAGGGGGTGGCTATGGCTACACCTTC; CDR3: CASSDYAGGGYGYTF
D: .; V: TRBV7-8; J: TRBJ1-5; size: .; DNA: TGTGCCAGCAGCGGACTCCAAGGAGGCAATCAGCCCCAGCATTTT; CDR3: CASSGLQGGNQPQHF
D: .; V: TRBV19; J: TRBJ2-3; size: .; DNA: TGTGCCAGTAGTATGGGCGGGGGCATGGGTGATACGCAGTATTTT; CDR3: CASSMGGGMGDTQYF
D: TRBD1; V: TRBV7-2; J: TRBJ2-7; size: .; DNA: TGTGCCAGCAGCTTAGAGGGGGCAGGGGGCTACGAGCAGTACTTC; CDR3: CASSLEGAGGYEQYF
D: .; V: TRBV6-5; J: TRBJ1-2; size: .; DNA: TGTGCCAGCAGCTTAAACTCCTACTATGGCTACACCTTC; CDR3: CASSLNSYYGYTF
D: .; V: TRBV28; J: TRBJ1-2; size: .; DNA: TGTGCCAGCAGTTCTTGGGGCCCCTATGGCTACACCTTC; CDR3: CASSSWGPYGYTF
D: .; V: TRBV30; J: TRBJ1-4; size: .; DNA: TGTGCCTGGAGTGTACGAGTGGGGCTCAGGGATGAAAAACTGTTTTTT; CDR3: CAWSVRVGLRDEKLFF
D: .; V: TRBV29-1; J: TRBJ2-2; size: .; DNA: TGCAGCGTTGAGCTGTCGGGGGCCAACACCGGGGAGCTGTTTTTT; CDR3: CSVELSGANTGELFF
D: .; V: TRBV4-1; J: TRBJ1-2; size: .; DNA: TGCGCCAGCAGCCAAGATTTTCAGGGAGGCTATGGCTACACCTTC; CDR3: CASSQDFQGGYGYTF
D: TRBD1; V: TRBV5-4; J: TRBJ2-3; size: .; DNA: TGTGCCAGCAGCACGCCGGTCGGGGACAGGGATTCCACAGATACGCAGTATTTT; CDR3: CASSTPVGDRDSTDTQYF
D: TRBD2; V: TRBV7-2; J: TRBJ2-3; size: .; DNA: TGTGCCAGCAGCTGGACTAGCGGGATCACAGATACGCAGTATTTT; CDR3: CASSWTSGITDTQYF
D: .; V: TRBV30; J: TRBJ1-6; size: .; DNA: TGTGCCTGGGCGGAGGGAGGGACCTCACCCCTCCACTTT; CDR3: CAWAEGGTSPLHF
D: .; V: TRBV6-4; J: TRBJ2-1; size: .; DNA: TGTGCCAGCAGTGACCGGGGCAGGGGGGACAATGAGCAGTTCTTC; CDR3: CASSDRGRGDNEQFF
D: TRBD1; V: TRBV18; J: TRBJ1-4; size: .; DNA: TGTGCCAGCTCACCCGGGACAGGGCTCCTCGGTAATGAAAAACTGTTTTTT; CDR3: CASSPGTGLLGNEKLFF
D: TRBD2; V: TRBV4-1; J: TRBJ2-2; size: .; DNA: TGCGCCAGCAGCCAAATCCGCGGGGGGTCCAACACCGGGGAGCTGTTTTTT; CDR3: CASSQIRGGSNTGELFF
D: .; V: TRBV18; J: TRBJ2-7; size: .; DNA: TGTGCCAGCTCACCTAGGGGAGTACTTTACGAGCAGTACTTC; CDR3: CASSPRGVLYEQYF
D: TRBD1; V: TRBV7-2; J: TRBJ1-1; size: .; DNA: TGTGCCAGCAGATACCCGGGACAGGGGCCCTGGGGCTTCTTT; CDR3: CASRYPGQGPWGFF
D: TRBD2; V: TRBV11-1; J: TRBJ2-5; size: .; DNA: TGTGCCAGCAGCTTAACTAGCGGGGTTAGGGAGACCCAGTACTTC; CDR3: CASSLTSGVRETQYF
D: TRBD2; V: TRBV11-2; J: TRBJ2-1; size: .; DNA: TGTGCCAGCAGCTCCCGGGGGGGACTAGCGGGTTACAATGAGCAGTTCTTC; CDR3: CASSSRGGLAGYNEQFF
D: .; V: TRBV7-2; J: TRBJ1-6; size: .; DNA: TGTGCCAGCAGCTTAGGGGGGGAGCTCTCGTCACCCCTCCACTTT; CDR3: CASSLGGELSSPLHF
D: TRBD2; V: TRBV9; J: TRBJ2-1; size: .; DNA: TGTGCCAGCAGCGCGAGCGGGAAGACTTACAATGAGCAGTTCTTC; CDR3: CASSASGKTYNEQFF
D: .; V: TRBV28; J: TRBJ1-5; size: .; DNA: TGTGCCAGCAGTTTTGGGAATCAGCCCCAGCATTTT; CDR3: CASSFGNQPQHF
D: TRBD1; V: TRBV25-1; J: TRBJ1-2; size: .; DNA: TGTGCCAGCAAGGAGACAGGGGTAGGCTATGGCTACACCTTC; CDR3: CASKETGVGYGYTF